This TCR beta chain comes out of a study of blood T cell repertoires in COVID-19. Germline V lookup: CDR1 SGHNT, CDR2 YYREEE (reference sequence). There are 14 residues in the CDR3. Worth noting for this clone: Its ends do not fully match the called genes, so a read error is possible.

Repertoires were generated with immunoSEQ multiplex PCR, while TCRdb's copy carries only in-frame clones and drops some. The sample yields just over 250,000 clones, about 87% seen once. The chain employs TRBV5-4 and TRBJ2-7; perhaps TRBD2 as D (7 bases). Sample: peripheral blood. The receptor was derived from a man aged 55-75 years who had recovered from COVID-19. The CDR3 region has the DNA TGTGCCAGCAGCTTAGGCGGGGGCTCCCACGAGCAGTACTTC. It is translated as CASSLGGGSHEQYF.